The rows below give T cell receptor beta chains drawn from one sample of a study of OX40 agonist ivuxolimab in advanced cancers. Method: immunoSEQ multiplex PCR; TCRdb's copy keeps in-frame clones and lacks some. The sample yields 60,000 to 80,000 clones, about 79% seen once. The starting material was CD4+ or CD8+ T cells sorted from blood, obtained in a trial of the OX40 agonist ivuxolimab. The receptors stem from an adult with an advanced solid tumor such as melanoma, head and neck, liver or kidney cancer. Each CDR3 is given without its conserved first and last residue. The D gene is left open where the match is weak.

v_call,d_call,j_call,cdr3_aa
TRBV5-4,.,TRBJ1-3,ASSSPEGSRGNTIY
TRBV6-1,.,TRBJ1-2,ASSDGKGGPAATGYT
TRBV2,.,TRBJ1-5,ASKGDANQPQH
TRBV7-2,TRBD2,TRBJ2-7,ASSLDLGGYEQY
TRBV6-6,.,TRBJ1-1,ASRSYREGNTEAF
TRBV20-1,.,TRBJ1-2,SAPKVYGYT
TRBV7-2,.,TRBJ1-4,ASSRNRATNEKLF
TRBV9,TRBD1,TRBJ2-7,ASSEGTVGYEQY
TRBV6-5,TRBD1,TRBJ2-7,ASSYSRTGGYYEQY
TRBV7-8,.,TRBJ1-2,ASSLTADYGYT
TRBV5-6,.,TRBJ1-5,ASSLVGSQPQH
TRBV9,.,TRBJ1-6,ASSVDRVRNSPLH
TRBV29-1,TRBD2,TRBJ2-1,SVDHPSGANEQF
TRBV18,TRBD1,TRBJ1-3,ASSATGDSGNTIY
TRBV27,TRBD1,TRBJ1-3,ASRQLGTASGNTIY
TRBV29-1,TRBD1,TRBJ1-5,SAGQGGQPQH
TRBV7-9,.,TRBJ2-3,ASTLGGALSADTQY
TRBV11-3,TRBD1,TRBJ2-2,ASSLEQGQRNTGELF
TRBV2,.,TRBJ2-3,ASSENRDTDTQY
TRBV6-6,TRBD1,TRBJ1-2,ASTNYRGQGYGYT
TRBV6-1,.,TRBJ1-4,ASSEAVGVSEKLF
TRBV11-2,.,TRBJ1-6,ASSLGRGLNSPLH
TRBV11-3,.,TRBJ2-5,ASSSEAETQY
TRBV18,.,TRBJ2-2,ASSRLRDGELF
TRBV9,TRBD1,TRBJ1-1,ASSIQGRNTEAF
TRBV5-1,.,TRBJ1-1,ASSLRQNTEAF
TRBV7-2,.,TRBJ2-2,ASSLVMSNTGELF
TRBV7-8,TRBD1,TRBJ1-2,ASTTWISPGGHSVGYT
TRBV5-1,TRBD1,TRBJ1-2,ASSLLGQGPYGYT
TRBV27,.,TRBJ1-5,ASSSQGLGNQPQH
TRBV18,.,TRBJ1-1,ASSPQEGRVEAF
TRBV5-6,.,TRBJ1-5,ASSLGAWPQH
TRBV4-3,.,TRBJ2-7,ASSLSYEQY
TRBV19,TRBD2,TRBJ2-1,ASSAQLAGGYNEQF
TRBV6-5,.,TRBJ1-1,ASRRGFTEAF
TRBV5-1,.,TRBJ1-2,ASSLGPGNGYT
TRBV6-1,.,TRBJ1-2,ASSFQYTNYGYT
TRBV9,TRBD2,TRBJ2-3,ASSVSGGVTDTQY
TRBV6-5,.,TRBJ1-2,ASKDPGQIYGYT
TRBV11-1,.,TRBJ2-1,ASSLDPGTNNEQF
TRBV5-6,.,TRBJ1-1,ASSFLGRNTEAF
TRBV4-1,TRBD1,TRBJ1-6,ASSQDWQGDNSPLH
TRBV19,TRBD1,TRBJ1-5,ASSPRQGAGGNQPQH
TRBV7-6,TRBD2,TRBJ2-3,ASSLGGRSDTQY
TRBV4-1,.,TRBJ1-2,ASSQRAGRDYGYT
TRBV7-8,.,TRBJ1-4,ASSLGVYNEKLF
TRBV11-2,TRBD1,TRBJ1-4,ASSPGTGNEKLF
TRBV11-2,TRBD2,TRBJ2-1,ASSLRGGSGNEQF
TRBV6-6,TRBD2,TRBJ2-2,ASSALAGGPTGELF